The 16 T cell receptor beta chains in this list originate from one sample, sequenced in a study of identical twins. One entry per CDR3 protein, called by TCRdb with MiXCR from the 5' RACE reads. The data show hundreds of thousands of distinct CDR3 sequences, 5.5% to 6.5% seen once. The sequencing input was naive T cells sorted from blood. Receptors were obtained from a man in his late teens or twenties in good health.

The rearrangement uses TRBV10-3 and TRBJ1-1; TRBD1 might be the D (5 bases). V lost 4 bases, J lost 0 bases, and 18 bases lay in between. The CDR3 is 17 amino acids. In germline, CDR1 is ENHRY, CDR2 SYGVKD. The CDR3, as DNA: TGTGCCATCAGTGCGACCGGGACCGGGATTATGAACACTGAAGCTTTCTTT. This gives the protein CAISATGTGIMNTEAFF.

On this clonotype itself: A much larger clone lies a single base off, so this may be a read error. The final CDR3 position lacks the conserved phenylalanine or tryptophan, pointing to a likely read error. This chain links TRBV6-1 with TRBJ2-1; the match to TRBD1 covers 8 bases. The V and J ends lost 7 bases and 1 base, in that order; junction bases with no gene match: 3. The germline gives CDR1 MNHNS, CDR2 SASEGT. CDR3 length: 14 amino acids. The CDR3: CASNGQGSYNEQFC. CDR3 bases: TGTGCCAGCAATGGACAGGGTTCCTACAATGAGCAGTTCTGC.

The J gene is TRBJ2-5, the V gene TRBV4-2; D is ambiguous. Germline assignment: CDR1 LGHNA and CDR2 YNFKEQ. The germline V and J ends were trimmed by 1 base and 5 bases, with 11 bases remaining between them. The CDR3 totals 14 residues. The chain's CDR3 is CASSQVLGWETQYF. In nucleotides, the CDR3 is TGTGCCAGCAGCCAAGTGCTGGGGTGGGAGACCCAGTACTTC.

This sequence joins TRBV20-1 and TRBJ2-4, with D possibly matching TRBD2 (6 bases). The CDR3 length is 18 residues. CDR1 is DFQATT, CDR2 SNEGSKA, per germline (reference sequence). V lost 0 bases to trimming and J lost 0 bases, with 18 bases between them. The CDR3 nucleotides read TGCAGTGCTAGAGATTCGAGGAGCGGGCTACTAGCCAAAAACATTCAGTACTTC. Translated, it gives CSARDSRSGLLAKNIQYF.

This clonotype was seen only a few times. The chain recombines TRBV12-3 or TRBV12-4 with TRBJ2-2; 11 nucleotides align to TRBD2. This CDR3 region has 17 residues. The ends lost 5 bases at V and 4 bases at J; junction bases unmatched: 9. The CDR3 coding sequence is TGTGCCAGCAGTCCTCCCACTAGCGGGAGACTCACCGGGGAGCTGTTTTTT. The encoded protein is CASSPPTSGRLTGELFF.

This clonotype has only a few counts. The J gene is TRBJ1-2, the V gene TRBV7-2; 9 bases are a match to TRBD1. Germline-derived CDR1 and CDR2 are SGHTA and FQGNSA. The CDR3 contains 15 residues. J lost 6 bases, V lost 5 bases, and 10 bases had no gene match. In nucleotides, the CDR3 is TGTGCCAGCAGCCCCCACAGGGGGCGATTCGATGGCTACACCTTC. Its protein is CASSPHRGRFDGYTF.

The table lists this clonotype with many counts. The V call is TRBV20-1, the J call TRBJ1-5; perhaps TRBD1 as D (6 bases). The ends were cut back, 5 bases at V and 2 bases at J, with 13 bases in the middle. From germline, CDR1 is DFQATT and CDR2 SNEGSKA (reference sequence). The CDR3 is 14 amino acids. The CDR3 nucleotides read TGCAGTGCTGCACAGGGTCCGGGCAATCAGCCCCAGCATTTT. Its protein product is CSAAQGPGNQPQHF.

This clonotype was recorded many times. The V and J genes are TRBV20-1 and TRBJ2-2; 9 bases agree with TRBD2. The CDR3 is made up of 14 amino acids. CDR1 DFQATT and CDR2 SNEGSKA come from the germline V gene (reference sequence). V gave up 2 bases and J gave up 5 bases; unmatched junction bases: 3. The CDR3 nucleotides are TGCAGTGCTAGACTAGCGGGACCGACCGGGGAGCTGTTTTTT. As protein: CSARLAGPTGELFF.

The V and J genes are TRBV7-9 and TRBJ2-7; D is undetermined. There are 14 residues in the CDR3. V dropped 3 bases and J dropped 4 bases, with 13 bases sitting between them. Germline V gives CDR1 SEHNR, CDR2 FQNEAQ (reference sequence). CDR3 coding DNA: TGTGCCAGCAGCTTTTCTGCAATTGTGTACGAGCAGTACTTC. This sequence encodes CASSFSAIVYEQYF.

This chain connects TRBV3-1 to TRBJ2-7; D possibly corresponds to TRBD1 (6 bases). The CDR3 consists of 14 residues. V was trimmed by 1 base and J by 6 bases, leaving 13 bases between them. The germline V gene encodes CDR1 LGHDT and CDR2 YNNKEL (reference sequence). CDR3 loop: CASSQAAGDSEQYV. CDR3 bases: TGTGCCAGCAGCCAAGCCGCAGGGGATTCCGAGCAGTACGTC.

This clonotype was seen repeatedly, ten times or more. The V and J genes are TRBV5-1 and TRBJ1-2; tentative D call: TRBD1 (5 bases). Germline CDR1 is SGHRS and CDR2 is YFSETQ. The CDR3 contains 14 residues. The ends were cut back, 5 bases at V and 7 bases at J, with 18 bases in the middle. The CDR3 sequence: CASRTRTLSSGYTF. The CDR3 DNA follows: TGCGCCAGCAGGACTCGGACACTCTCTTCTGGCTACACCTTC.

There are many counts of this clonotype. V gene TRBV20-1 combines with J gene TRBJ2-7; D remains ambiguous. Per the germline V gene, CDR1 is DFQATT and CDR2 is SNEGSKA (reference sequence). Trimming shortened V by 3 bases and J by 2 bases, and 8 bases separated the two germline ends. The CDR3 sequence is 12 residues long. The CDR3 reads CSARSIAYEQYV. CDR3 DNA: TGCAGTGCTAGGAGTATTGCCTACGAGCAGTACGTC.

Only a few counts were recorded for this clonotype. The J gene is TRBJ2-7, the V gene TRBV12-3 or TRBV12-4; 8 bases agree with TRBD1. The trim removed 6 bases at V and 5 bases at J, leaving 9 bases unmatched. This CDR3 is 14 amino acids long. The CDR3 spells CASSPGQGRDEQYF. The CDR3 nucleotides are TGTGCCAGCAGCCCTGGACAGGGCAGGGACGAGCAGTACTTC.

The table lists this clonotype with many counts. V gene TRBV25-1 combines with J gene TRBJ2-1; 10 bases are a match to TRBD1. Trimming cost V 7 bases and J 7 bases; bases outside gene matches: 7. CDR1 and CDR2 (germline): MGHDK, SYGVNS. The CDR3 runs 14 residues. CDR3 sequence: CASTWGGQGNEQFF. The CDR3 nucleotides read TGTGCCAGCACCTGGGGGGGACAGGGGAATGAGCAGTTCTTC.

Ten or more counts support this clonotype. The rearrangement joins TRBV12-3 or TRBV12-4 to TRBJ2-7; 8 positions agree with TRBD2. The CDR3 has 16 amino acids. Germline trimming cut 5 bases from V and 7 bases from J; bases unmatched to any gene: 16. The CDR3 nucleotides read TGTGCCAGCAGTCCATTTGGCGGGAGGAATTCGGGGGAGCAGTACTTC. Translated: CASSPFGGRNSGEQYF.

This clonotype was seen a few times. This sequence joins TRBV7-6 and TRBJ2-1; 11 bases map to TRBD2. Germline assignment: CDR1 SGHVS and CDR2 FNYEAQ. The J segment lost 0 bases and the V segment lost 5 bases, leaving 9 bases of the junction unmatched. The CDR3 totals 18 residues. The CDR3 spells CASSRQLAGASSYNEQFF. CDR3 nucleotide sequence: TGTGCCAGCAGCCGCCAACTAGCGGGAGCGAGCTCCTACAATGAGCAGTTCTTC.